The 15 T cell receptor beta chains given below trace back to one sample, sequenced in a study of shared clonotypes between healthy human individuals. Repertoires were generated with immunoSEQ multiplex PCR, while TCRdb's copy carries only in-frame clones and drops some. In the table there are millions of clones, 85% to 95% of which are singletons. The sample consisted of naive CD4+ T cells sorted from blood. As to subset: CD45RA+ positively selected. The receptors originated from a man aged 18 to 29 in good health.

On this clone: Other nucleotide sequences in the sample specify the same CDR3. V usage is TRBV4-2 and J usage is TRBJ2-3, with no clear D. This CDR3 is 11 amino acids long. Trimming cost V 1 base and J 4 bases, with 0 bases left between them. Per germline, CDR1 LGHNA and CDR2 YNFKEQ. This chain's CDR3 is CASSQADTQYF. The CDR3 coding sequence is TGTGCCAGCAGCCAAGCAGATACGCAGTATTTT.

The V gene is TRBV6-5, the J gene TRBJ2-7; D not certain. Germline CDR1 MNHEY, CDR2 SVGAGI. CDR3 length equals 14 residues. Trimming shortened V by 0 bases and J by 4 bases, and 10 bases separated the two germline ends. The CDR3 reads CASSYSPAAYEQYF. The CDR3 DNA reads TGTGCCAGCAGTTACTCGCCAGCCGCATACGAGCAGTACTTC.

The chain employs TRBV28 and TRBJ1-2; D unresolved. CDR1 and CDR2 from the germline V gene are MDHEN and SYDVKM. The CDR3 runs 15 residues. Trimming stripped 7 bases from V and 6 bases from J, with 21 bases between. CDR3 coding DNA: TGTGCCAGCAATCCCGGCGGGATGGACCAGCATGGCTACACCTTC. It specifies CASNPGGMDQHGYTF.

The chain is built from TRBV5-1 and TRBJ2-1; tentatively, D is TRBD1 (7 bases). With 3 bases removed from V and 1 base from J, the gap between germline ends came to 20 bases. Germline V lookup: CDR1 SGHRS, CDR2 YFSETQ. This CDR3 region has 18 residues. The DNA for the CDR3 is TGCGCCAGCAGCTGGGGGGACAGTGCATATCGATCCTACAATGAGCAGTTCTTC. It is translated as CASSWGDSAYRSYNEQFF.

This clone was seen once. The chain is built from TRBV29-1 and TRBJ1-1; D remains ambiguous. CDR3 length: 14 amino acids. Germline CDR1 reads SQVTM; CDR2 reads ANQGSEA. Trimming took 7 bases from V and 4 from J, leaving 19 bases between them. CDR3 coding DNA: TGCAGCGCGCCATCGCCGGGAAGAGGCACTGAAGCTTTCTTT. Protein sequence: CSAPSPGRGTEAFF.

The count of this clone is one. The genes are TRBV25-1 and TRBJ2-5; TRBD2 matches at 7 bases. In germline, CDR1 is MGHDK, CDR2 SYGVNS. This CDR3 region has 15 residues. J was trimmed by 5 bases and V by 5 bases; bases with no gene match: 11. The CDR3: CASSSGGDQRETQYF. The CDR3 region has the DNA TGTGCCAGCAGTTCGGGAGGCGACCAACGGGAGACCCAGTACTTC.

J is TRBJ2-7 and V is TRBV9; 11 bases fit TRBD1. Looked up from germline, CDR1 is SGDLS and CDR2 is YYNGEE. The V gene end was trimmed by 4 bases and the J gene end by 1 base; junction bases not matched to a gene: 16. CDR3 length equals 19 residues. The CDR3 here is CASSPAVGRGQGASYEQYF. CDR3 coding DNA: TGTGCCAGCAGCCCAGCTGTAGGTCGCGGACAGGGGGCTTCCTACGAGCAGTACTTC.

The V call is TRBV7-9, the J call TRBJ1-2; D is possibly TRBD1 (5 bases). The germline V and J ends were trimmed by 5 bases and 10 bases, with 20 bases remaining between them. Germline V gene sequence: CDR1 SEHNR, CDR2 FQNEAQ (reference sequence). CDR3 length: 14 residues. CDR3 DNA: TGTGCCAGCAGCCCGGGGGGGACGGAGTCTGTCTACACCTTC. This translates into CASSPGGTESVYTF.

CDR3 sequence (DNA): TGTGCCATCAGGGAGGGGGCTAATGAAAAACTGTTTTTT. Its translation: CAIREGANEKLFF. This chain uses TRBV10-3 with TRBJ1-4; the D gene is possibly TRBD1 (6 bases). The V end lost 6 bases, the J end lost 3 bases, and 8 bases lay between the germline ends. Germline V gives CDR1 ENHRY, CDR2 SYGVKD. This CDR3 comprises 13 residues.

The J gene is TRBJ2-7, the V gene TRBV7-8; 13 nucleotides agree with TRBD2. Germline V gives CDR1 SGHVS, CDR2 FQNEAQ. The CDR3 is 15 amino acids. Trimming cost V 5 bases and J 4 bases; bases outside gene matches: 5. The CDR3 protein is CASSTGTSGTYEQYF. Written as DNA, the CDR3 is TGTGCCAGCAGCACGGGGACTAGCGGGACGTACGAGCAGTACTTC. The full variable domain, rest sourced from reference TRBV7-8 and TRBJ2-7, is GAGVSQSPRYKVAKRGQDVALRCDPISGHVSLFWYQQALGQGPEFLTYFQNEAQLDKSGLPSDRFFAERPEGSVSTLKIQRTQQEDSAVYLCASSTGTSGTYEQYFGPGTRLTVT.

V usage is TRBV30 and J usage is TRBJ2-7; the match to TRBD2 covers 13 bases. The CDR3 has 13 residues. In germline, CDR1 is GTSNPN, CDR2 SVGIG (reference sequence). Trimming removed 5 bases from V and 4 bases from J; junction bases left unmatched: 2. CDR3 residues: CAWSTSGGYEQYF. The DNA of the CDR3 is TGTGCCTGGTCGACTAGCGGGGGGTACGAGCAGTACTTC. Drawing the rest from reference TRBV30 and TRBJ2-7, the complete variable domain is SQTIHQWPATLVQPVGSPLSLECTVEGTSNPNLYWYRQAAGRGLQLLFYSVGIGQISSEVPQNLSASRPQDRQFILSSKKLLLSDSGFYLCAWSTSGGYEQYFGPGTRLTVT.

The J gene is TRBJ1-4, the V gene TRBV6-1; no clear D gene. Germline-derived CDR1 and CDR2 are MNHNS and SASEGT. V lost 0 bases and J 0 bases, leaving 8 bases between the germline ends. The CDR3 runs to 16 residues. The CDR3 bases are TGTGCCAGCAGTGAAGCGGGCGGACCAACTAATGAAAAACTGTTTTTT. Protein product: CASSEAGGPTNEKLFF.

The DNA for the CDR3 is TGTGCCAGCAGCGCAAACCCGTTAAACACTGAAGCTTTCTTT. Translation: CASSANPLNTEAFF. The chain uses TRBV9 and TRBJ1-1; D is unresolved. Germline-derived CDR1 and CDR2 are SGDLS and YYNGEE. Trimming removed 3 bases from V and 2 bases from J, with 11 bases in between. The CDR3 has 14 residues.

This clone appeared once. This sequence joins TRBV28 and TRBJ1-5; tentatively, D is TRBD1 (6 bases). The CDR3 has 16 amino acids. Germline loops: CDR1 MDHEN, CDR2 SYDVKM. V lost 4 bases to trimming and J lost 2 bases, with 15 bases between them. In DNA form, the CDR3 reads TGTGCCAGCAGTTACGGGCAGGGGTATCGCAATCAGCCCCAGCATTTT. It translates to CASSYGQGYRNQPQHF. The entire variable domain, with the rest obtained from reference TRBV28 and TRBJ1-5, is as follows: DVKVTQSSRYLVKRTGEKVFLECVQDMDHENMFWYRQDPGLGLRLIYFSYDVKMKEKGDIPEGYSVSREKKERFSLILESASTNQTSMYLCASSYGQGYRNQPQHFGDGTRLSIL.

This clone was seen only once. V and J are TRBV10-3 and TRBJ2-5; D uncertain. In germline, CDR1 is ENHRY, CDR2 SYGVKD. The CDR3 is 11 amino acids. The V end was cut by 3 bases, the J end by 5 bases, with 4 bases between. Here the CDR3 DNA reads TGTGCCATCAGTGATATCGAGACCCAGTACTTC. It yields the protein CAISDIETQYF.